These 11 T cell receptor beta chains originate from one sample sequenced in a study of response to subunit inactivated influenza vaccine. TCRdb redid the calling of the RT-PCR reads with MiXCR, one entry per CDR3 protein. Of around 600,000 distinct CDR3 sequences listed, approximately 10% are singletons. These data also formed part of another study, on T cells expressing NK-cell markers. That study reports: Synthesis of TCR beta cDNA relied on 5'RACE template switching carrying UMIs.

Specimen: PBMCs from blood, collected on the day of vaccination. Receptors were obtained from a man aged 50-59 years who received an inactivated influenza vaccine.

The chain recombines TRBV7-9 with TRBJ2-4, with 9 bases fitting TRBD1. The length of the CDR3 is 14 residues. The germline CDR1 and CDR2 sequences are SEHNR and FQNEAQ (reference sequence). Germline trimming cut 11 bases from V and 4 bases from J; bases unmatched to any gene: 9. The CDR3 protein is CASQPDRGKNIQYF. The CDR3, as DNA: TGTGCCTCCCAACCAGACAGGGGGAAAAACATTCAGTACTTC.

The chain links TRBV5-1 to TRBJ1-1; TRBD1 is a possible D gene (6 bases). The CDR3 covers 15 residues. Germline V lookup: CDR1 SGHRS, CDR2 YFSETQ. The V end lost 4 bases, the J end lost 0 bases, and 13 bases lay between the germline ends. The CDR3 region is CASSTWTAMNTEAFF. The CDR3 DNA sequence: TGCGCCAGCAGCACTTGGACAGCGATGAACACTGAAGCTTTCTTT.

With regard to this clonotype: A read error may produce the germline difference seen at one junction end. The gene calls are TRBV4-1 and TRBJ2-5; 8 bases are shared with TRBD1. CDR1 and CDR2 from the germline V gene are MGHRA and YSYEKL. This CDR3 contains 18 residues. CDR3 sequence reads: CASSQGVGTGFYQVTQYF. The CDR3 nucleotides read TGCGCCAGCAGCCAAGGAGTCGGGACAGGTTTTTATCAAGTGACCCAGTACTTC.

This clonotype showed up just a few times. The chain employs TRBV12-3 or TRBV12-4 and TRBJ2-7; D ambiguous. Trimming left V 2 bases short and J 1 base short, with 6 bases between. This CDR3 is 13 amino acids long. The CDR3 bases are TGTGCCAGCAGTTTATTTCGTTCCTACGAGCAGTACTTC. Protein product: CASSLFRSYEQYF.

There are many counts of this clonotype. The chain has TRBV12-3 or TRBV12-4 and TRBJ2-2; unclear D gene. The ends were cut back, 5 bases at V and 1 base at J, with 8 bases in the middle. The CDR3 sequence is 14 residues long. CDR3 DNA: TGTGCCAGCAGTCCACTAATGAACACCGGGGAGCTGTTTTTT. It yields the protein CASSPLMNTGELFF.

This clonotype was seen many times. CDR3 nucleotide sequence: TGTGCCAGCAGTTTAAGGAGGAGTACAGATACGCAGTATTTT. Translation: CASSLRRSTDTQYF. The chain is built from TRBV27 and TRBJ2-3; D is perhaps TRBD2 (5 bases). Germline values: CDR1 MNHEY, CDR2 SMNVEV (reference sequence). V was clipped by 2 bases and J by 3 bases, with 9 bases between them. CDR3 length: 14 residues.

The chain carries TRBV12-3 or TRBV12-4 and TRBJ2-1; TRBD1 matches 10 bases. V lost 6 bases and J lost 4; bases outside the gene matches: 3. The CDR3 has 14 residues. This CDR3 is CASSRTGGYNEQFF. CDR3 nucleotide sequence: TGTGCCAGCAGCCGGACAGGGGGGTACAATGAGCAGTTCTTC.

This clonotype was counted many times. The chain is built from TRBV6-2 or TRBV6-3 and TRBJ2-4; D is undetermined. In germline, CDR1 is MNHEY, CDR2 SVGEGT. The CDR3 is made up of 13 amino acids. The germline V and J ends were trimmed by 4 bases and 0 bases, with 4 bases remaining between them. The CDR3 sequence is CASSSLAKNIQYF. The CDR3 bases are TGTGCCAGCAGTTCGCTAGCCAAAAACATTCAGTACTTC.

The genes are TRBV20-1 and TRBJ1-5; D call uncertain. CDR3 length: 14 amino acids. Germline V CDR1 and CDR2: DFQATT, SNEGSKA (reference sequence). Trimming pared 3 bases from V and 0 bases from J, leaving 9 bases between. As DNA, the CDR3 is TGCAGTGCTAGTACCGGTAGTAGCAATCAGCCCCAGCATTTT. Translation: CSASTGSSNQPQHF.

This clonotype was observed a handful of times. The chain recombines TRBV2 with TRBJ2-7, with D possibly matching TRBD2 (6 bases). This CDR3 spans 16 amino acids. Germline-derived CDR1 and CDR2 are SNHLY and FYNNEI. The ends were cut back, 3 bases at V and 5 bases at J, with 20 bases in the middle. CDR3 bases: TGTGCCAGCAGTGATAGGGGAAGGTTCGGGGGTAACGAGCAGTACTTC. Its translation is CASSDRGRFGGNEQYF.

This clonotype was counted many times. For the CDR3, the DNA is TGCAGCGTGGATGGACGGGATACACAAGAGACCCAGTACTTC. Protein product: CSVDGRDTQETQYF. J is TRBJ2-5 and V is TRBV29-1; tentative D call: TRBD2 (5 bases). This CDR3 is 14 amino acids long. V shed 6 bases and J shed 2 bases, with 16 bases lying between them. Germline-derived CDR1 and CDR2 are SQVTM and ANQGSEA.